This TCR beta chain was sequenced during a study of blood T cells in healthy people across ages. Study conclusions and caveats: PBMCs that were unsorted prevented a conclusive naive versus antigen-experienced comparison. Roughly linearly, TCR beta diversity per million T cells fell as age increased.

This CDR3 contains 13 residues. V was pared by 5 bases and J by 5 bases, with 12 bases between. Germline lookup yields CDR1 MDHEN and CDR2 SYDVKM. About this clonotype itself: No antigen is known for it.

The use of a sample-barcoded 5' primer and a J-beta primer mix characterized a second PCR of about 7 to 12 cycles. Each cDNA molecule, via a template-switch adaptor with 12 random nucleotides, was tagged. TCRdb reanalysed the 5' RACE reads using MiXCR and keeps one entry per CDR3 protein. The sample holds around 800,000 distinct CDR3 sequences, roughly 44% seen once. Each of the donors had roughly 9.1 milliliters of peripheral blood drawn into EDTA-treated Vacutainer tubes. This chain joins TRBV28 and TRBJ2-5; no firm D call. The sequenced material came from blood. The sequence was collected from a man in his 60s in good health. The CDR3, as DNA: TGTGCCAGCAGTACGGCAGGTCTTGAGACCCAGTACTTC. It yields the protein CASSTAGLETQYF.